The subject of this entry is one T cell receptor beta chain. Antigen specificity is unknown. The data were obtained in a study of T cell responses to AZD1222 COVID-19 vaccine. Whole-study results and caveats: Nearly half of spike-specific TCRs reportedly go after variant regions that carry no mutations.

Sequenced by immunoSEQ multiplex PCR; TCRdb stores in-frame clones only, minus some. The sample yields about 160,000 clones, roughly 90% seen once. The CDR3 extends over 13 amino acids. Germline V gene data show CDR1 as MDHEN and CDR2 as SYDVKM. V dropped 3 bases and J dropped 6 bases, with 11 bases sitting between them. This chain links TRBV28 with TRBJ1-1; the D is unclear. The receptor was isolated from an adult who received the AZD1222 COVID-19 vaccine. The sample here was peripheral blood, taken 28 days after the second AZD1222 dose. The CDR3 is CASSFSWGPEAFF. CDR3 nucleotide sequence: TGTGCCAGCAGTTTCTCATGGGGTCCTGAAGCTTTCTTT.